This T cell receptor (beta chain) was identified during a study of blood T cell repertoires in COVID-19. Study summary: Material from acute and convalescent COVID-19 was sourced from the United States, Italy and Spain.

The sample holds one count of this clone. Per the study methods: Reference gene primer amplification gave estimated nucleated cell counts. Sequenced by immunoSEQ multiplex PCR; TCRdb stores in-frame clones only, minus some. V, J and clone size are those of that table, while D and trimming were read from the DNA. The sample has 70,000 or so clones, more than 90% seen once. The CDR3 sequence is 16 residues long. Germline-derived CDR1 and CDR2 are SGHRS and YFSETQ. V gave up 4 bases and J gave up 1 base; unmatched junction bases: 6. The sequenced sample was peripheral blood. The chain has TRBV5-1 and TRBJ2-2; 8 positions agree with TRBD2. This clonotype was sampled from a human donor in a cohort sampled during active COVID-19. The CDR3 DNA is TGCGCCAGCAGCCTTACTAGCGGAGGGAACACCGGGGAGCTGTTTTTT. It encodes CASSLTSGGNTGELFF.